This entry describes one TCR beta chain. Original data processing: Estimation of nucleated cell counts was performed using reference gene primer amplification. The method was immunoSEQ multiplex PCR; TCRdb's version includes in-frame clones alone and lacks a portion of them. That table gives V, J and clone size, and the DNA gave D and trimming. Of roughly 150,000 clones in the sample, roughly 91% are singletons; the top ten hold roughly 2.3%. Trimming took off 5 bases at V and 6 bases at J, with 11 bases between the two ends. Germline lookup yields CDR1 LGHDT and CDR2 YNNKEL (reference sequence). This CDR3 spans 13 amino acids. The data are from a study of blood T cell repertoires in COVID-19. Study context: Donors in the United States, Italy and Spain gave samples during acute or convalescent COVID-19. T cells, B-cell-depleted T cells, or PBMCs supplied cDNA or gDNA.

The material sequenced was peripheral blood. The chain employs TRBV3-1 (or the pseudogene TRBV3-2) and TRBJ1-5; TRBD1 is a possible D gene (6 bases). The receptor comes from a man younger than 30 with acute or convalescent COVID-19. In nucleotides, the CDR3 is TGTGCCAGCAGCGCCACAGGGATTCAGCCCCAGCATTTT. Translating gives CASSATGIQPQHF.